This entry is about one T cell receptor beta chain. This specimen comes from a study of blood T cell repertoires in COVID-19. Study at large: The study drew acute and convalescent COVID-19 samples from the United States, Italy and Spain. PBMCs, B-cell-depleted T cells, or T cells were the source of the cDNA or gDNA that made up the material.

As originally analysed: Estimation of nucleated cell counts was performed using reference gene primer amplification. Sequencing was performed with immunoSEQ multiplex PCR; in TCRdb, only in-frame clones are kept and a portion is missing. D and trimming were read from the DNA, whereas the V and J calls and clone size are those reported in that table. The repertoire holds 200,000 or so clones, with roughly nine tenths as singletons. The CDR3 loop spans 12 amino acids. V was pared by 7 bases and J by 3 bases, with 10 bases between. Germline CDR1 and CDR2: LNHDA and SQIVND (reference sequence). Sequencing was performed on peripheral blood. The chain links TRBV19 to TRBJ2-7; a weak D match, TRBD1 (5 bases). The sequence was obtained from a man aged 40-49 years with active or convalescent COVID-19. This CDR3 reads CASTDRHYEQYF. The CDR3 DNA reads as TGTGCCAGTACAGACAGACACTACGAGCAGTACTTC.